The next 7 T cell receptor beta chains were all read from a single sample in a study of early T cells in non-severe SARS-CoV-2 infection. TCRdb re-derived calls from the 5' RACE reads in MiXCR, one entry per CDR3 protein. The data hold some 71,000 distinct CDR3 sequences, with roughly 10% observed a single time. The material sequenced was whole blood. These receptors were obtained from an adult who was a healthcare worker with PCR-confirmed SARS-CoV-2 infection or an uninfected control (not recorded which).

This clonotype was picked up many times. V usage is TRBV5-5 and J usage is TRBJ2-7; D is unresolved. The CDR3 totals 13 residues. V was clipped by 2 bases and J by 1 base, with 7 bases between them. From germline, CDR1 is SGHKS and CDR2 YYEKEE (reference sequence). In DNA, the CDR3 is TGTGCCAGCAGCTTCAGCCTGTCCTACGAGCAGTACTTC. Translation: CASSFSLSYEQYF.

V is TRBV21-1 and J is TRBJ2-1; the D call of TRBD2 is as the table states it, not checked on the DNA. TRBV21-1 is assigned pseudogene status. CDR3 length: 12 residues. The CDR3 spells CASSQPQGRSFF. The CDR3 DNA is TGTGCCAGCAGCCAACCGCAGGGCAGGTCGTTCTTC.

The chain joins TRBV5-4 to TRBJ2-7, with D maybe TRBD2 (6 bases). V was pared by 7 bases and J by 4 bases, with 18 bases between. The CDR3 is 14 amino acids. CDR1 is SGHNT and CDR2 is YYREEE in the germline V gene (reference sequence). The CDR3 sequence is CASHEAGLSYEQYF. Written as DNA, the CDR3 is TGTGCCAGCCACGAGGCGGGATTATCGTACGAGCAGTACTTC. Looking up the rest from reference TRBV5-4 and TRBJ2-7 gives the full variable domain: ETGVTQSPTHLIKTRGQQVTLRCSSQSGHNTVSWYQQALGQGPQFIFQYYREEENGRGNFPPRFSGLQFPNYSSELNVNALELDDSALYLCASHEAGLSYEQYFGPGTRLTVT.

J is TRBJ1-1 and V is TRBV9; 9 nucleotides match TRBD1. Germline CDR1 reads SGDLS; CDR2 reads YYNGEE. This CDR3 has 15 residues. Trimming cost V 0 bases and J 1 base; bases outside gene matches: 1. The CDR3 DNA reads TGTGCCAGCAGCGTAGGGACAGGGGCGAACACTGAAGCTTTCTTT. Its protein product is CASSVGTGANTEAFF.

This clonotype was detected many times. V and J are TRBV12-3 or TRBV12-4 and TRBJ1-5; D uncertain. Trimming pared 6 bases from V and 4 bases from J, leaving 10 bases between. The CDR3 covers 13 residues. CDR3 in amino acids: CASSLNMNQPQHF. The DNA for the CDR3 is TGTGCCAGCAGCCTCAACATGAATCAGCCCCAGCATTTT.

Ten or more counts support this clonotype. The chain recombines TRBV7-2 with TRBJ2-1, with 14 bases aligning to TRBD2. V lost 5 bases to trimming and J lost 4 bases; unmatched junction nucleotides: 7. Germline-derived CDR1 and CDR2 are SGHTA and FQGNSA. The length of the CDR3 is 17 residues. CDR3 sequence: CASSPRTSGGFYNEQFF. In nucleotides, the CDR3 is TGTGCCAGCAGCCCGCGGACTAGCGGGGGGTTTTACAATGAGCAGTTCTTC.

In its sample, this clonotype was seen many times. The J gene is TRBJ1-2, the V gene TRBV19; TRBD1 aligns across 7 bases. From germline, CDR1 is LNHDA and CDR2 SQIVND (reference sequence). This CDR3 has 16 residues. The J segment lost 2 bases and the V segment lost 6 bases, leaving 12 bases of the junction unmatched. The CDR3 DNA is TGTGCCAGTAGCTTGAATACAGGGGTAATGAACTATGGCTACACCTTC. This gives the protein CASSLNTGVMNYGYTF.